Following are 23 T cell receptor beta chains from one sample sequenced in a study of T cells expressing NK-cell markers. Using the 5' RACE reads, TCRdb records one entry per CDR3 protein without DNA. The table lists 450,000 to 600,000 distinct CDR3 sequences, with around 3.3% in the top ten. Sequencing used blood T cells: a sorted CD56 or NKG2C T cell subset, CD4+ or CD8+ T cells, or bulk PBMC T cells (not recorded which). Receptor source: a young man in good health.

This chain uses TRBV29-1 with TRBJ2-2; TCRdb outputs TRBD1, but without DNA this stays unchecked. The CDR3 has 16 amino acids. Germline loops: CDR1 SQVTM, CDR2 ANQGSEA. CDR3 sequence: CSVPSGQGGRTGELFF.

The chain uses TRBV11-2 and TRBJ2-2. CDR3 size: 16 residues. CDR1 and CDR2 (germline): SGHAT, FQNNGV. CDR3 sequence: CASSSRSSGSTGELFF.

The rearrangement joins TRBV2 to TRBJ2-1; TCRdb proposes TRBD1, but this gene call is untestable without DNA. CDR1 is SNHLY, CDR2 FYNNEI, per germline. The CDR3 covers 14 residues. The CDR3 here is CASSRGQGAREQFF.

The chain uses TRBV20-1 and TRBJ2-7. Germline-derived CDR1 and CDR2 are DFQATT and SNEGSKA (reference sequence). The CDR3 loop spans 11 amino acids. The CDR3 reads CSAIGADKQYF.

The chain has TRBV18 and TRBJ1-1. The CDR3 is made up of 14 amino acids. The germline V gene has CDR1 KGHSH and CDR2 LQKENI. CDR3 loop: CASSPPDMATEAFF. Looking up the rest from reference TRBV18 and TRBJ1-1 gives the full variable domain: NAGVMQNPRHLVRRRGQEARLRCSPMKGHSHVYWYRQLPEEGLKFMVYLQKENIIDESGMPKERFSAEFPKEGPSILRIQQVVRGDSAAYFCASSPPDMATEAFFGQGTRLTVV.

This CDR3 is CAISESRQGSQPQHF. V gene TRBV10-3 combines with J gene TRBJ1-5; TCRdb calls TRBD1, which cannot be checked without DNA. This CDR3 has 15 residues. Per the germline V gene, CDR1 is ENHRY and CDR2 is SYGVKD.

The chain combines TRBV12-3 or TRBV12-4 with TRBJ1-1. The CDR3 totals 14 residues. CDR3 sequence reads: CASSFEGRLTEAFF.

The rearrangement uses TRBV15 and TRBJ2-1; the D call from TCRdb, TRBD1, cannot be confirmed without DNA. CDR3 length: 21 residues. CDR1 and CDR2 (germline): LNHNV, YYDKDF (reference sequence). Here the CDR3 reads CATSRDGWMDREGGSYNEQFF.

J is TRBJ2-2 and V is TRBV5-1; the D gene TCRdb calls, TRBD2, cannot be checked with no DNA. The CDR3 is 19 residues long. CDR1 SGHRS and CDR2 YFSETQ come from the germline V gene. The CDR3 sequence is CASSLREGLAGDDTGELFF.

The chain uses TRBV24-1 and TRBJ2-2; TCRdb's D call of TRBD2 is untestable without DNA. The germline V gene encodes CDR1 KGHDR and CDR2 SFDVKD. The CDR3 contains 14 residues. The CDR3 loop is CATSDFFGGGELFF.

The chain employs TRBV7-3 and TRBJ2-2. The CDR3 runs to 14 residues. Per the germline V gene, CDR1 is SGHTA and CDR2 is FQGTGA. CDR3 loop: CASSPVGPTGELFF.

CDR3: CASSLAGTKASNEKLFF. The genes are TRBV5-1 and TRBJ1-4. The CDR3 loop spans 17 amino acids. Per germline, CDR1 SGHRS and CDR2 YFSETQ. The whole variable domain, filled in from reference TRBV5-1 and TRBJ1-4, reads KAGVTQTPRYLIKTRGQQVTLSCSPISGHRSVSWYQQTPGQGLQFLFEYFSETQRNKGNFPGRFSGRQFSNSRSEMNVSTLELGDSALYLCASSLAGTKASNEKLFFGSGTQLSVL.

CDR3 in amino acids: CSVEPGWRTEAFF. The chain recombines TRBV29-1 with TRBJ1-1; the TCRdb D gene call, TRBD1, has no DNA to confirm it. CDR1 SQVTM and CDR2 ANQGSEA come from the germline V gene. The CDR3 runs 13 residues.

J is TRBJ2-1 and V is TRBV6-5; TCRdb's D call, TRBD1, is unchecked because there is no DNA. The CDR3 length is 15 residues. Per the germline V gene, CDR1 is MNHEY and CDR2 is SVGAGI. The CDR3 here is CASSYGDKTNNEQFF.

The gene calls are TRBV7-6 and TRBJ2-3; without DNA, the TCRdb call of TRBD2 cannot be checked. This CDR3 has 16 amino acids. Germline CDR1 reads SGHVS; CDR2 reads FNYEAQ. CDR3 protein: CASSLAAGVRSDTQYF.

The CDR3: CASSLAELLTYNEQFF. The V call is TRBV11-2, the J call TRBJ2-1. Germline lookup yields CDR1 SGHAT and CDR2 FQNNGV. The CDR3 is 16 amino acids.

V is TRBV7-9 and J is TRBJ2-3; TCRdb gives TRBD2 as the D gene, but with no DNA this cannot be confirmed. From germline, CDR1 is SEHNR and CDR2 FQNEAQ (reference sequence). The CDR3 runs to 16 residues. The chain's CDR3 is CASSLGTSERTDTQYF.

The chain joins TRBV5-6 to TRBJ1-2. Germline V gene data show CDR1 as SGHDT and CDR2 as YYEEEE. The CDR3 contains 14 residues. The CDR3 spells CASSSGSVIYGYTF.

This chain joins TRBV13 and TRBJ2-5; TCRdb's D gene call, TRBD1, goes unchecked for lack of DNA. The CDR3 totals 13 residues. Germline CDR1 and CDR2: PRHDT and FYEKMQ (reference sequence). CDR3 in amino acids: CASSGPGWETQYF.

The chain joins TRBV12-5 to TRBJ2-3; absent DNA, TCRdb's TRBD1 call cannot be checked. Germline CDR1 LGHNT, CDR2 FRNRAP. This CDR3 is 15 amino acids long. The chain's CDR3 is CASGPDRALTDTQYF.

The gene calls are TRBV12-3 or TRBV12-4 and TRBJ2-3. This CDR3 has 13 residues. CDR3: CASSQFTPDTQYF.

This chain connects TRBV10-3 to TRBJ2-3; checking the TCRdb D call of TRBD2 is not possible without DNA. This CDR3 spans 16 amino acids. From germline, CDR1 is ENHRY and CDR2 SYGVKD. CDR3 amino acids: CAISLLAGEFTDTQYF.

The chain employs TRBV30 and TRBJ2-1. CDR1 is GTSNPN, CDR2 SVGIG, per germline (reference sequence). The CDR3 is 12 residues long. CDR3 region: CAWSDTYDEQFF.